This T cell receptor (beta chain) is from a study of blood T cell repertoires in COVID-19. CDR3 size: 14 residues. The V end lost 4 bases, the J end lost 10 bases, and 17 bases lay between the germline ends. Germline assignment: CDR1 SGHAT and CDR2 FQNNGV. Assay: immunoSEQ multiplex PCR; the TCRdb copy retains only in-frame clones and omits some. The data hold over 150,000 clones, with approximately 90% observed a single time. The rearrangement links TRBV11-2 to TRBJ2-1; D possibly corresponds to TRBD1 (5 bases). The sequenced sample was peripheral blood. The sequence came from a man younger than 35 with COVID-19, enrolled during active disease. Here the CDR3 reads CASSSTAYSWEQFF. DNA of the CDR3: TGTGCCAGCAGCTCGACAGCATATTCGTGGGAGCAGTTCTTC.